This TCR beta chain was observed in a study of cytomegalovirus exposure and HLA in healthy donors. PCR involved 60 Vbeta and 13 Jbeta primers. TCRdb's table, derived via immunoSEQ multiplex PCR, lists solely in-frame clones and lacks some. Recorded for this sample: about 75,000 clones. Germline V gene data show CDR1 as GTSNPN and CDR2 as SVGIG (reference sequence). After removal of 3 bases from V and 8 bases from J, the junction contained 11 bases not matched to a gene. This CDR3 is 16 amino acids long. Specimen: PBMCs. The chain couples TRBV30 to TRBJ1-6, with 9 bases identical to TRBD1. The sequence was collected from a man aged 35-49 years in good health and CMV-seronegative. CDR3 sequence: CAWSTLRTGEYSPLHF. The CDR3 region has the DNA TGTGCCTGGAGCACACTTCGGACAGGGGAATATTCACCCCTCCACTTT.